This T cell receptor (beta chain) was sequenced for a study of blood T cell repertoires in COVID-19. Study details: Samples taken during acute and convalescent COVID-19 were collected in the United States, Italy and Spain.

Participants spanned ages about 18 to 100 years and resided in 20 to 30 US areas. Cohort 3 donors counted as recovered after two negative PCRs, clearance, or resolved symptoms. The CDR3 consists of 12 residues. From germline, CDR1 is LGHNA and CDR2 YSLEER. Trimming removed 1 base at V and 6 bases at J, with 7 bases between. In the study's own analysis: By means of reference gene primer amplification, nucleated cell counts were estimated. Some clones are missing from TCRdb's copy, which holds only in-frame ones; the method was immunoSEQ multiplex PCR. That table furnishes V, J and clone size, whereas the DNA furnished D and trimming. The sample records about 380,000 clones, around 87% being singletons.

The chain is built from TRBV4-3 and TRBJ2-7, with D unresolved. Input material: PBMCs or T cells enriched from blood (not recorded which). The receptor was isolated from a man aged 25 to 40 who had recovered from COVID-19. The CDR3: CASSQGPGEQYF. CDR3 coding DNA: TGCGCCAGCAGCCAAGGGCCGGGCGAGCAGTACTTC.